What follows are 2 T cell receptor beta chains derived from one specimen sequenced in a study of cytomegalovirus exposure and HLA in healthy donors (dated by TCRdb to the late 2010s). Library preparation used the immunoSEQ multiplex PCR assay. The source is immuneACCESS, and TCRdb retained only in-frame sequences with V and J called. Part of the clones is not carried over; for the studies checked, unresolved V genes explain less than half of this, and the remainder is unexplained. The sample table lists 100,000 to 150,000 clones, 85% to 90% of them with a count of one. The ten largest clones take up 1.5% to 2% of the sample. What was sequenced was PBMCs. The receptors originated from a woman aged 18-29 years in good health and CMV-seronegative.

The J gene is TRBJ2-1, the V gene TRBV5-1; TRBD1 matches at 7 bases. The CDR3 covers 17 residues. J lost 0 bases, V lost 4 bases, and 10 bases had no gene match. Germline loops: CDR1 SGHRS, CDR2 YFSETQ. CDR3 sequence: CASSLKRTGDSYNEQFF. The CDR3 DNA reads TGCGCCAGCAGCCTTAAACGGACAGGCGACTCCTACAATGAGCAGTTCTTC. Based on the CDR3 plus reference TRBV5-1 and TRBJ2-1, the full variable domain is KAGVTQTPRYLIKTRGQQVTLSCSPISGHRSVSWYQQTPGQGLQFLFEYFSETQRNKGNFPGRFSGRQFSNSRSEMNVSTLELGDSALYLCASSLKRTGDSYNEQFFGPGTRLTVL.

This clone has only a few counts. The rearrangement uses TRBV2 and TRBJ1-1; possible D gene TRBD1, 5 bases. Trimming removed 6 bases from V and 1 base from J, with 12 bases in between. The length of the CDR3 is 14 residues. Germline CDR1 and CDR2: SNHLY and FYNNEI. The CDR3 DNA is TGTGCCAGCAGGTCGTTACAGGAGAACACTGAAGCTTTCTTT. As protein: CASRSLQENTEAFF.